This TCR beta chain was recovered during a study of blood T cell repertoires in COVID-19. Background on the study: Both acute and convalescent COVID-19 samples were obtained from the United States, Italy and Spain.

Residents of approximately 25 US areas, aged roughly 18 to 89 years, made up the participants. Categorization into cohorts depended on clinical history that participants reported. This CDR3 is built from 14 residues. Unmatched junction bases numbered 5, after V lost 7 bases and J lost 4 bases. Germline assignment: CDR1 MDHEN and CDR2 SYDVKM. Under the authors' procedure: Amplification of reference gene primers was used by the study to estimate nucleated cell counts. The table came from immunoSEQ multiplex PCR; TCRdb's copy has only in-frame clones and leaves some out. The V and J calls and clone size come from that table; D and trimming were worked out from the DNA. Here the sample spans over 200,000 clones, around 89% being singletons.

The clonotype was recovered from a man aged 25 to 40 who had recovered from COVID-19. The chain uses TRBV28 and TRBJ2-3; 10 nucleotides align to TRBD2. The sequencing sample was made of PBMCs or T cells enriched from blood (not recorded which). The CDR3 region has the DNA TGTGCCAGCATAGCTAGCGGGAGTTCAGATACGCAGTATTTT. It codes for CASIASGSSDTQYF.